The rows below give T cell receptor beta chains drawn from one sample of a study of identifying expanded T cells in peripheral blood. Sequencing used immunoSEQ multiplex PCR; TCRdb keeps in-frame clones, though not all of them. The sample records roughly 100,000 clones, around 88% being singletons. Sequenced material: blood. Receptor source: a person aged 18 to 75 in good health. The CDR3 runs from the conserved cysteine through the conserved F or W. D genes are given only for firm matches. The listing skips clone size in some rows; elsewhere it reads once, few, many or a size class.

clone_size j_call d_call v_call cdr3_aa cdr3_nt
NA TRBJ2-3 TRBD2 TRBV5-5 CASSRLAGSGTQYF TGTGCCAGCAGCCGACTAGCGGGGTCTGGTACGCAGTATTTT
NA TRBJ2-5 TRBD1 TRBV29-1 CSVTGAGETQYF TGCAGCGTTACAGGGGCAGGGGAGACCCAGTACTTC
NA TRBJ2-3 TRBD1 TRBV6-6 CASSSRDRGGTDTQYF TGTGCCAGCAGTTCCAGGGACAGGGGGGGCACAGATACGCAGTATTTT
NA TRBJ2-1 TRBD1 TRBV11-3 CASSLRRGTERNNEQFF TGTGCCAGCAGCCTGAGAAGAGGGACAGAAAGAAACAATGAGCAGTTCTTC
once TRBJ1-1 TRBD1 TRBV5-1 CASSFRGTGGAGSDTEAFF TGCGCCAGCAGCTTTCGGGGGACAGGGGGCGCAGGATCGGACACTGAAGCTTTCTTT
NA TRBJ2-2 TRBD2 TRBV4-2 CASSQEVGSGGLPDTGELFF TGTGCCAGCAGCCAAGAAGTTGGTAGCGGGGGGCTCCCGGACACCGGGGAGCTGTTTTTT
NA TRBJ1-5 NA TRBV28 CASSPTRTGNQPQHF TGTGCCAGCAGTCCCACGAGGACCGGGAATCAGCCCCAGCATTTT
NA TRBJ2-7 TRBD1 TRBV5-6 CASSFGRGRVEQYF TGTGCCAGCAGCTTCGGCAGGGGGCGGGTGGAGCAGTACTTC
NA TRBJ1-1 TRBD1 TRBV10-1 CASSGIRGQGEAFF TGCGCCAGCAGTGGAATTCGGGGACAGGGGGAAGCTTTCTTT
once TRBJ2-7 NA TRBV5-4 CASSTEGDGASEQYF TGTGCCAGCAGCACGGAGGGGGACGGTGCAAGCGAGCAGTACTTC
NA TRBJ2-1 NA TRBV10-1 CASSEGRGQVSYNEQFF TGCGCCAGCAGTGAGGGCCGGGGGCAAGTCTCCTACAATGAGCAGTTCTTC
NA TRBJ2-7 TRBD1 TRBV2 CASSEASGQAGYEQYF TGTGCCAGCAGTGAAGCTTCCGGACAGGCGGGCTACGAGCAGTACTTC
once TRBJ1-3 NA TRBV6-1 CASSERDPRRGNTIYF TGTGCCAGCAGTGAACGGGACCCCCGGCGAGGAAACACCATATATTTT
NA TRBJ2-1 TRBD2 TRBV7-9 CASSLSGSSYNEQFF TGTGCCAGCAGCTTAAGCGGGAGCTCCTACAATGAGCAGTTCTTC
NA TRBJ2-3 TRBD2 TRBV9 CASSAGGGPDTQYF TGTGCCAGCAGCGCGGGGGGAGGACCAGATACGCAGTATTTT
NA TRBJ2-7 NA TRBV11-1 CASGIREGSYEQYF TGTGCCAGCGGCATACGGGAAGGCTCCTACGAGCAGTACTTC
NA TRBJ2-7 TRBD1 TRBV19 CASSRQGAEIPHEQYF TGTGCCAGTAGCCGACAGGGGGCCGAGATCCCCCACGAGCAGTACTTC
once TRBJ2-5 NA TRBV30 CAWSAGDGQETQYF TGTGCCTGGAGTGCTGGGGACGGTCAAGAGACCCAGTACTTC
NA TRBJ1-1 NA TRBV2 CASSDGLNREAFF TGTGCCAGCAGTGATGGGCTGAACAGGGAAGCTTTCTTT
once TRBJ1-1 NA TRBV5-1 CASSLTGTVNTEAFF TGCGCCAGCAGCTTGACCGGGACGGTGAACACTGAAGCTTTCTTT
NA TRBJ2-6 NA TRBV14 CASSRTAAGANVLTF TGTGCCAGCAGCCGGACAGCTGCTGGGGCCAACGTCCTGACTTTC
NA TRBJ2-1 NA TRBV7-2 CASSFASGGEQFF TGTGCCAGCAGCTTCGCCAGTGGAGGGGAGCAGTTCTTC
NA TRBJ2-4 NA TRBV2 CASSKTLGENIQYF TGTGCCAGCTCAAAGACCCTTGGCGAAAACATTCAGTACTTC
NA TRBJ2-3 NA TRBV19 CATGTSRGPIPTQYF TGTGCCACCGGGACGTCCAGGGGACCGATCCCCACGCAGTATTTT
few TRBJ2-1 NA TRBV19 CASSIDGLPYNEQFF TGTGCCAGTAGTATAGACGGACTGCCCTACAATGAGCAGTTCTTC
NA TRBJ1-1 NA TRBV4-3 CASSQDWRGTNTEAFF TGCGCCAGCAGCCAAGATTGGAGAGGGACGAACACTGAAGCTTTCTTT
NA TRBJ1-1 NA TRBV7-2 CASSFGVGMNTEAFF TGTGCCAGCAGCTTCGGAGTGGGGATGAACACTGAAGCTTTCTTT
NA TRBJ2-5 TRBD2 TRBV9 CASSPEGGGAIGETQYF TGTGCCAGCAGCCCAGAAGGCGGGGGGGCCATAGGAGAGACCCAGTACTTC
NA TRBJ1-3 TRBD1 TRBV6-1 CASSDRPGQGSTIYF TGTGCCAGCAGTGACCGCCCGGGACAGGGGAGCACCATATATTTT
NA TRBJ2-3 TRBD2 TRBV4-2 CASSQEEVDWRGGVADTQYF TGTGCCAGCAGCCAAGAGGAGGTCGACTGGCGGGGGGGGGTGGCAGATACGCAGTATTTT
NA TRBJ2-7 NA TRBV6-5 CASSSHAKPQGYEQYF TGTGCCAGCAGTTCCCACGCCAAACCCCAGGGCTACGAGCAGTACTTC
NA TRBJ2-7 NA TRBV27 CASSSHPAYEQYF TGTGCCAGCAGTTCTCACCCCGCCTACGAGCAGTACTTC
NA TRBJ2-1 NA TRBV21-1 CASPIGLASGDEQFF TGTGCCAGCCCCATAGGACTAGCGTCGGGTGATGAGCAGTTCTTC